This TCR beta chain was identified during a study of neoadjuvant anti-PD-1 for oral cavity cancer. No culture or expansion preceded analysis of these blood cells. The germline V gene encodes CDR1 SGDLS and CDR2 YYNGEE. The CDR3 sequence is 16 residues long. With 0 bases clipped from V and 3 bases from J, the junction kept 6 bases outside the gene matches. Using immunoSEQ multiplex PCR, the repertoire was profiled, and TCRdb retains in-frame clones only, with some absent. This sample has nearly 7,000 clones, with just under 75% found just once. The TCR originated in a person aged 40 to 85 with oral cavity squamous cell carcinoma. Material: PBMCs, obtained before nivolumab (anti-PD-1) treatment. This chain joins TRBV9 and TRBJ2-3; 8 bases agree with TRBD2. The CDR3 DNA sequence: TGTGCCAGCAGCGTAGGTAGCGGGGTGGGGACAGATACGCAGTATTTT. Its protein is CASSVGSGVGTDTQYF.